Below, one TCR beta chain is given with its context. Its antigen is as yet unknown. Germline V gene data show CDR1 as LNHNV and CDR2 as YYDKDF (reference sequence). The CDR3 is 18 amino acids. The V and J ends lost 5 bases and 1 base, in that order; junction bases with no gene match: 16. The record originates from a study of T cell responses to AZD1222 COVID-19 vaccine. Turning to the study itself: Recipients boosted at about 4 weeks or about 12 weeks are pooled. Study results and caveats: Recipients of AZD1222 seropositive at baseline numbered only 5 or 6. White British people made up most donors, females outnumbered males, and clonal diversity was possibly underestimated. CD4 TCRs covered the whole spike, strongest at regions 160-218 and 743-854.

This table comes from immunoSEQ multiplex PCR, and its TCRdb copy is limited to in-frame clones, with some not included. The sample lists 80,000 to 90,000 clones, under 95% occurring once. The clonotype originates from an adult in good health. Sample: peripheral blood, taken on day 0 of AZD1222 vaccination. The V call is TRBV15, the J call TRBJ2-5; 7 bases match TRBD2. In nucleotides, the CDR3 is TGTGCCACCAGCTTCCCCAAAAACCGGGGGGAGGGCCAAGAGACCCAGTACTTC. Amino acids: CATSFPKNRGEGQETQYF. The entire variable domain, with the rest obtained from reference TRBV15 and TRBJ2-5, is as follows: DAMVIQNPRYQVTQFGKPVTLSCSQTLNHNVMYWYQQKSSQAPKLLFHYYDKDFNNEADTPDNFQSRRPNTSFCFLDIRSPGLGDTAMYLCATSFPKNRGEGQETQYFGPGTRLLVL.